This T cell receptor (beta chain) was found in a study of a mutant IDH1 vaccine in newly diagnosed glioma (dated by TCRdb to the early 2020s). Regarding the complete study: Patients received eight vaccinations in weeks 1, 3, 5, 7, 11, 15, 19 and 23, corresponding to visits V03 through V10. Vaccination began 4-6 weeks after radiotherapy alone, or alongside temozolomide cycles in the chemotherapy-containing groups. Of the approximately 30 treated patients, 62.5% were male and around 40% were female, and the mean age was 40.4 years. Prior to enrollment, standard therapy consisting of radiotherapy alone, temozolomide alone, or radiochemotherapy with temozolomide had been administered to patients, with the combination being received by most patients. Peripheral blood was collected at six visits: V03 (baseline), V05, V07, V10, V12 and V13. Longitudinal TCRB deep sequencing was done for some 26 treated patients, wherever samples were available for exploratory analyses.

V loses 4 bases at its end and J loses 3 bases; junction bases beyond the gene matches: 12. From the germline V gene, CDR1 is KGHSH and CDR2 is LQKENI. Taken from cysteine to phenylalanine, the CDR3 has 17 residues. Only CDR3 DNA remains: 51 bases, in frame from the first base. This specimen's time point label, interpreted: week 5, during vaccination. Each vaccine dose, consisting of 300 ug of a 20-mer mutant IDH1 peptide in Montanide, was administered subcutaneously with topical imiquimod. Donors had newly diagnosed WHO grade 3 or 4 IDH1-mutant astrocytomas with loss of nuclear ATRX. The samples were drawn from NOA16, a multicentre, single-arm, open-label phase I trial in Germany that tested a mutant IDH1 peptide vaccine in humans for the first time. Genomic DNA for TCRB sequencing was extracted from EDTA blood using the DNeasy Blood and Tissue Kit. A remark on this clone: Its antigen is currently not known. No base-level quality is on record; no much larger clone is a single base apart.

The method behind the library was the immunoSEQ multiplex PCR assay. Following the manufacturer's protocol, the hsTCRB Kit was used to amplify rearranged TCR beta chain sequences. An Illumina MiSeq was used to sequence the TCRB libraries. As for the authors' bioinformatics: The proprietary platform of the kit vendor was used for demultiplexing, trimming and gene mapping. Not all clones reach the TCRdb copy of this immuneACCESS table, which keeps in-frame sequences only. Checked studies attribute under half of the gap to unresolved V genes and leave the rest unexplained. V and J calls and clone size follow that table, whereas D and trimming were derived from the DNA. Within this sample are more than 55,000 clones, with around 82% of them counted one time only. The ten most abundant clones make up approximately 2.8% of the sample. What the study reported, not specific to this receptor: According to the authors, sample limitations meant that analyses of patient blood samples could not be reproduced. Selection of PBMC samples for TCRB deep sequencing was based on availability. Vaccine-induced immune responses across multiple MHC alleles were detected in approximately 93% of patients. Changes in the top peripheral T cell clonotypes picked up by TCRB sequencing did not appear to be linked to pseudoprogression.

The receptor's source is a young woman with glioma. Some clones in this sample may be carry-over from other donors' samples. The chain couples TRBV18 to TRBJ2-3; 8 junctional bases match TRBD1. The source material was PBMCs, sampled from a glioma patient whose treatment included an IDH1 peptide vaccine. In nucleotides, the sequence is TGTGCCAGCTCACTAAGAGGTCGACAGGGGCTGACAGATACGCAGTATTTT. The translation is CASSLRGRQGLTDTQYF.